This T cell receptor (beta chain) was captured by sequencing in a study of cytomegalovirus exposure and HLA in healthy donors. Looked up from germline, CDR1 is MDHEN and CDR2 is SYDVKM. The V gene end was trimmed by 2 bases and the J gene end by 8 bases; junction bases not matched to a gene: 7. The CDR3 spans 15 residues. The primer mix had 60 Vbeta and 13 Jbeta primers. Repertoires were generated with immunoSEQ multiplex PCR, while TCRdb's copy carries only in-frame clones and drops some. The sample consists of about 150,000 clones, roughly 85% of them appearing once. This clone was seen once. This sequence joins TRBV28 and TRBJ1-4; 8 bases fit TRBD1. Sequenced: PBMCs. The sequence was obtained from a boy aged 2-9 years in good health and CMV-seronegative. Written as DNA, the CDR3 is TGTGCCAGCAGTTTAACAGGGGGTTTGTGGGAAAAACTGTTTTTT. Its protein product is CASSLTGGLWEKLFF.